The 9 T cell receptor beta chains below come from one sample, sequenced in a study of blood T cell repertoires in COVID-19. The method was immunoSEQ multiplex PCR; TCRdb's version includes in-frame clones alone and lacks a portion of them. The sample carries 200,000 to 250,000 clones, roughly 78% recorded once. The specimen was peripheral blood. The receptors come from a woman aged 40 to 50 with acute or convalescent COVID-19.

The chain uses TRBV30 and TRBJ2-1, with D maybe TRBD2 (5 bases). Deletions cut 3 bases from V and 7 bases from J, with 10 bases between. The germline CDR1 and CDR2 sequences are GTSNPN and SVGIG (reference sequence). CDR3 size: 12 residues. The CDR3 loop is CAWRRPGNEQFF. The CDR3 DNA is TGTGCCTGGAGGCGGCCGGGGAATGAGCAGTTCTTC.

The CDR3 coding sequence is TGTGCCATCAGTGAGTCGGCCAGGGGACGCTCTGGGGCCAACGTCCTGACTTTC. Protein product: CAISESARGRSGANVLTF. The rearrangement uses TRBV10-3 and TRBJ2-6, with a possible D match to TRBD1 (6 bases). CDR1 is ENHRY and CDR2 is SYGVKD in the germline V gene. Deletions cut 0 bases from V and 0 bases from J, with 12 bases between. The CDR3 consists of 18 residues.

This clone came up once. The chain recombines TRBV18 with TRBJ1-6; the D gene is possibly TRBD1 (6 bases). Trimming removed 6 bases from V and 7 bases from J, with 22 bases in between. CDR3 length equals 17 residues. Germline assignment: CDR1 KGHSH and CDR2 LQKENI. CDR3 residues: CASSFLGRGGENSPLHF. The CDR3 coding sequence is TGTGCCAGCTCCTTCCTTGGGAGAGGGGGTGAGAATTCACCCCTCCACTTT.

The chain joins TRBV19 to TRBJ2-7; D possibly corresponds to TRBD2 (6 bases). The germline V gene encodes CDR1 LNHDA and CDR2 SQIVND (reference sequence). CDR3 size: 14 residues. V was shortened by 4 bases and J by 7 bases, with 17 bases between the two germline ends. CDR3 sequence reads: CASSTQWTGGEQYF. The CDR3 DNA is TGTGCCAGTAGTACCCAGTGGACCGGGGGTGAGCAGTACTTC.

This chain joins TRBV30 and TRBJ1-5, with 8 bases aligning to TRBD1. Germline V gene lookup returns CDR1 GTSNPN and CDR2 SVGIG (reference sequence). With 3 bases clipped from V and 7 bases from J, the junction kept 8 bases outside the gene matches. The CDR3 has 14 amino acids. DNA of the CDR3: TGTGCCTGGAGCGACGGACAGGGTGCGCAGCCCCAGCATTTT. This codes for CAWSDGQGAQPQHF.

The sample holds one count of this clone. The chain couples TRBV19 to TRBJ2-2; D perhaps matches TRBD1 (6 bases). The V end lost 6 bases, the J end lost 1 base, and 9 bases lay between the germline ends. From germline, CDR1 is LNHDA and CDR2 SQIVND (reference sequence). The CDR3 contains 14 residues. The CDR3: CASSLRGNTGELFF. CDR3 DNA sequence: TGTGCCAGTAGCCTCAGGGGGAACACCGGGGAGCTGTTTTTT.

The rearrangement joins TRBV18 to TRBJ1-5, with a possible D match to TRBD1 (5 bases). This CDR3 has 13 amino acids. The V end lost 3 bases, the J end lost 4 bases, and 7 bases lay between the germline ends. Germline V gene sequence: CDR1 KGHSH, CDR2 LQKENI. The CDR3 reads CASSPGLNQPQHF. CDR3 sequence (DNA): TGTGCCAGCTCACCGGGACTAAATCAGCCCCAGCATTTT.

The genes are TRBV19 and TRBJ1-5; unclear D gene. V was pared by 0 bases and J by 7 bases, with 10 bases between. The germline gives CDR1 LNHDA, CDR2 SQIVND (reference sequence). The length of the CDR3 is 14 residues. The CDR3 reads CASSIEGGGQPQHF. The CDR3 region has the DNA TGTGCCAGTAGTATAGAGGGAGGAGGGCAGCCCCAGCATTTT.

The rearrangement joins TRBV18 to TRBJ2-7, with 9 bases that match TRBD1. The CDR3 contains 15 residues. Germline CDR1 reads KGHSH; CDR2 reads LQKENI. Trimming took 3 bases from V and 7 from J; bases not matched to a gene: 10. In nucleotides, the CDR3 is TGTGCCAGCTCACCGACGGGACAGGGAGGTTCGGAGCAGTACTTC. Translating it yields CASSPTGQGGSEQYF.